One sample yielded the 5 T cell receptor beta chains listed below, sequenced in a study of T cells in Graves' hyperthyroidism and ophthalmopathy. Amplification of TCR beta CDR3 regions was performed using RNA transcripts as template. RT-PCR in the first round (using the HTBI primer set) targeted the TCR CDR3. From the multiplex PCR reads, TCRdb called clonotypes with MiXCR, one entry per CDR3 protein. The sample has around 520,000 distinct CDR3 sequences; 14% are singletons. The sequenced material came from blood. Source of these receptors: a woman in her 40s with Graves' hyperthyroidism.

This clonotype appeared many times. This rearrangement joins TRBV27 to TRBJ1-4, with D uncertain. The CDR3 is made up of 15 amino acids. V was pared by 6 bases and J by 8 bases, with 19 bases between. The germline CDR1 and CDR2 sequences are MNHEY and SMNVEV (reference sequence). The CDR3 loop reads CASSFGTTSLEKLFF. CDR3 coding DNA: TGTGCCAGCAGCTTCGGCACTACTTCCCTAGAAAAACTGTTTTTT.

This clonotype was seen many times. The genes are TRBV7-8 and TRBJ2-5; possibly TRBD1 for D (6 bases). CDR1 SGHVS and CDR2 FQNEAQ come from the germline V gene. CDR3 length equals 15 residues. Trimming cost V 6 bases and J 0 bases, with 14 bases left between them. Here the CDR3 reads CASSGGGTYQETQYF. In DNA, the CDR3 is TGTGCCAGCAGTGGGGGCGGAACGTACCAAGAGACCCAGTACTTC.

This clonotype was seen many times. The chain is built from TRBV3-1 and TRBJ2-1, with D unresolved. Germline-derived CDR1 and CDR2 are LGHDT and YNNKEL (reference sequence). This CDR3 spans 13 amino acids. The V and J ends lost 5 bases and 9 bases respectively, with 14 bases between them. DNA of the CDR3: TGTGCCAGCAGCGGCACCTTAGTACCTGAGCAGTTCTTC. As protein: CASSGTLVPEQFF.

Ten or more counts support this clonotype. Written as DNA, the CDR3 is TGTGCCAGCAGTTACTCGAACGGAATAGAGACCCAGTACTTC. Its translation is CASSYSNGIETQYF. This rearrangement joins TRBV6-5 to TRBJ2-5, with D unclear. The CDR3 runs 14 residues. The V end was cut by 0 bases, the J end by 4 bases, with 9 bases between. Germline V gives CDR1 MNHEY, CDR2 SVGAGI.

This clonotype was detected many times. This rearrangement joins TRBV5-1 to TRBJ2-2, with TRBD2 matching over 9 bases. The germline V gene encodes CDR1 SGHRS and CDR2 YFSETQ. J was trimmed by 4 bases and V by 6 bases; bases with no gene match: 4. This CDR3 is 14 amino acids long. The chain's CDR3 is CASKKREATGELFF. As DNA, the CDR3 is TGCGCCAGCAAGAAGCGGGAGGCCACCGGGGAGCTGTTTTTT.